These T cell receptor beta chains were read from a single sample in a study of cytomegalovirus exposure and HLA in healthy donors. Only in-frame clones appear in the TCRdb table, and some are missing; sequencing was by immunoSEQ multiplex PCR. The sample shows about 120,000 clones, 75% to 85% of them seen only once. The specimen sequenced was PBMCs. Receptors were obtained from a male donor in good health and CMV-seronegative. Each CDR3 is given with its conserved first and last residue. D genes are given only for firm matches. Size is stated for part of the rows, as once, few or many counts, or as a class when the clone is expanded.

TGTGCCAGCAGTGAACGGGTAGCGGGCCTCACAGATACGCAGTATTTT CASSERVAGLTDTQYF TRBV6-1 TRBD2 NA TRBJ2-3
TGTGCCAGCAGCCAAGTTCGGGCGGGGCGAGGTCAGCCCCAGCATTTT CASSQVRAGRGQPQHF TRBV4-2 NA NA TRBJ1-5
TGTGCCAGCAGCTTAGTCACAGGGCTCACTGAAGCTTTCTTT CASSLVTGLTEAFF TRBV7-9 NA NA TRBJ1-1
TGTGCCAGTAGTCCGCTGTTGGGAGGCGAGCAGTACTTC CASSPLLGGEQYF TRBV19 NA NA TRBJ2-7
TGTGCCAGCAGCCCACAGGGGCGGGGACAGCCCCAGCATTTT CASSPQGRGQPQHF TRBV14 TRBD1 few TRBJ1-5
TGTGCCAGCAGCTCTTCGACAGGGACTGGAAACACCATATATTTT CASSSSTGTGNTIYF TRBV7-6 TRBD1 NA TRBJ1-3
TGTGCCGGCAGCCCCGACCTTGCGGGCCCTTACGAGCAGTACTTC CAGSPDLAGPYEQYF TRBV7-2 NA NA TRBJ2-7
TGTGCCAGCATGCGAGCGGACAGGGGAAAAGAGACCCAGTACTTC CASMRADRGKETQYF TRBV6-1 TRBD1 NA TRBJ2-5
TGTGCCAGCAGTTACGGTTCGGGTGGTGGGGCCAACGGCCTGACTTTC CASSYGSGGGANGLTF TRBV6-5 NA NA TRBJ2-6
TGTGCCAGCAGCAACCGGGACAGGGGATCGTTTCCCTACAATGAGCAGTTCTTC CASSNRDRGSFPYNEQFF TRBV14 TRBD1 NA TRBJ2-1
TGCGCCAGCAGCCCGCGGGCGGGGACAGGTTACGAGCAGTACTTC CASSPRAGTGYEQYF TRBV5-1 TRBD1 NA TRBJ2-7
TGTGCCAGCAGCCAAGTATCAGGGGGATACGGCTACACCTTC CASSQVSGGYGYTF TRBV4-2 TRBD1 NA TRBJ1-2
TGTGCCAGCAGTGATCACAGGGTGAGCAATCAGCCCCAGCATTTT CASSDHRVSNQPQHF TRBV6-1 NA few TRBJ1-5
TGTGCCAGCAGTGTATACAGGGGTAGGGAAAAACTGTTTTTT CASSVYRGREKLFF TRBV25-1 TRBD1 once TRBJ1-4
TGTGCCAGCAGCCCGGACTGGGGAGGCTACACCTTC CASSPDWGGYTF TRBV7-3 NA NA TRBJ1-2
TGTGCCATCAGGCGGGATGAGTTGGGGGGCACTGAAGCTTTCTTT CAIRRDELGGTEAFF TRBV10-3 NA NA TRBJ1-1
TGTGCCAGCAGCTCCAGGGTGCAGAACCTTAAGAACACCGGGGAGCTGTTTTTT CASSSRVQNLKNTGELFF TRBV11-2 NA NA TRBJ2-2
TGTGCCAGCAGGCTGGGTCAGGGGCAGAGCTACGAGCAGTACTTC CASRLGQGQSYEQYF TRBV6-5 NA NA TRBJ2-7
TGTGCCAGCGGGCAGCAATACGAGCAGTACTTC CASGQQYEQYF TRBV13 NA NA TRBJ2-7
TGTGCCAGCAGCTCCCTAAGGGACAGAGTAAACTATGGCTACACCTTC CASSSLRDRVNYGYTF TRBV11-2 TRBD1 once TRBJ1-2
TGTGCCTGGGGGGGGGTGGAGGGGTCGGAAAAACTGTTTTTT CAWGGVEGSEKLFF TRBV30 NA NA TRBJ1-4
TGTGCCAGCAGCTTAAGGACAGGGGACTACGAGCAGTACTTC CASSLRTGDYEQYF TRBV7-2 TRBD1 NA TRBJ2-7
TGCGCCAGCAGCCAAGTCACAGGGGCTAACTATGGCTACACCTTC CASSQVTGANYGYTF TRBV4-3 TRBD1 NA TRBJ1-2
TGTGCCAGCAGCCAAGTGGGGAGTAGGATAGCCAAAAACATTCAGTACTTC CASSQVGSRIAKNIQYF TRBV4-2 NA NA TRBJ2-4
TGTGCCAGCAGCTCCCCGCAGGGGAAGGATTCTGGGGCCAACGGCCTGACTTTC CASSSPQGKDSGANGLTF TRBV11-1 NA NA TRBJ2-6
TGTGCCAGCAGCTCCCTAAATTCAAACACCATATATTTT CASSSLNSNTIYF TRBV7-6 NA NA TRBJ1-3
TGTGCCTGGAGCACCGGGGGGGCCTTAGATACGCAGTATTTT CAWSTGGALDTQYF TRBV30 TRBD2 NA TRBJ2-3
TGTGCCAGCAGCGCTTCCGTCGGAGATACGCAGTATTTT CASSASVGDTQYF TRBV9 NA NA TRBJ2-3
TGCGCCAGCAGCTTGGACAGGGCCGGGGGCTACACCTTC CASSLDRAGGYTF TRBV5-1 NA few TRBJ1-2
TGTGCCAGCAGCTTATCCGGGGCTGGGGCCAACGTCCTGACTTTC CASSLSGAGANVLTF TRBV5-5 NA NA TRBJ2-6
TGCGCCAGCAGTGAGACGTTACTAGCGCCCGGGGAGCTGTTTTTT CASSETLLAPGELFF TRBV10-1 TRBD2 NA TRBJ2-2
TGTGCCAGCAGCTCGGGACAGACAAGCGAGCAGTACTTC CASSSGQTSEQYF TRBV11-2 TRBD1 NA TRBJ2-7
TGTGCCAGCAGCGTATTCTGGGGGGGCAACACCGGGGAGCTGTTTTTT CASSVFWGGNTGELFF TRBV9 NA NA TRBJ2-2
TGTGCCAGCTCACCAGGTCCGGGTATGGGCACTGAAGCTTTCTTT CASSPGPGMGTEAFF TRBV18 NA NA TRBJ1-1
TGTGCCAGCAGTCCGTCCTCTGGGGCCAACGGCCTGACTTTC CASSPSSGANGLTF TRBV27 NA NA TRBJ2-6
TGTGCCTGGATGACAGTGGATGAGCAGTTCTTC CAWMTVDEQFF TRBV30 NA NA TRBJ2-1
TGTGCCTGGAGCAGGGCCGGGACTGAAGCTTTCTTT CAWSRAGTEAFF TRBV30 NA NA TRBJ1-1
TGTGCCAGCAGCTTGACTAGCGGGTTATACGAGCAGTACTTC CASSLTSGLYEQYF TRBV7-2 TRBD2 NA TRBJ2-7
TGTGCCACCAGCAGAGCCGGGCGCTCTGGGGCCAACGGCCTGACTTTC CATSRAGRSGANGLTF TRBV15 NA NA TRBJ2-6
TGTGCCAGCAGTTTAAGAGACAGAGCCTCTAACTATGGCTACACCTTC CASSLRDRASNYGYTF TRBV28 NA NA TRBJ1-2
TGTGCCAGTAGCACGAACTCCGGGACAGGGGGCTCTGGCTACACCTTC CASSTNSGTGGSGYTF TRBV19 TRBD1 NA TRBJ1-2
TGTGCCAGCAGAGGAGGCGGCGGCGCCCAGTACTTC CASRGGGGAQYF TRBV6-1 NA NA TRBJ2-5
TGCGCCAGCAGCCAAGATCCGAGGGCATCGAACACCGGGGAGCTGTTTTTT CASSQDPRASNTGELFF TRBV4-1 NA NA TRBJ2-2
TGTGCCAGCAGTTTATCGTCCCGGAACAGGGGTTACGAGCAGTACTTC CASSLSSRNRGYEQYF TRBV27 TRBD1 NA TRBJ2-7
TGCGCCAGCAGCTTGAAAACAGGTAATACCTACAATGAGCAGTTCTTC CASSLKTGNTYNEQFF TRBV5-1 NA few TRBJ2-1
TGTGCCAGCAGCTCTAAGCTAGCGGGGGCCTACGAGCAGTACTTC CASSSKLAGAYEQYF TRBV5-4 TRBD2 NA TRBJ2-7
TGCGCCAGCAGCCCCAGACTAGCGGGGGACGGGGGATGGGAGACCCAGTACTTC CASSPRLAGDGGWETQYF TRBV5-1 TRBD2 NA TRBJ2-5
TGTGCCAGTAGTGCAGGACAGGGGACCTACGAGCAGTACTTC CASSAGQGTYEQYF TRBV19 TRBD1 NA TRBJ2-7
TGTGCCAGCAGCAGCTACGACAGGGGCGCTGGCTACACCTTC CASSSYDRGAGYTF TRBV21-1 NA few TRBJ1-2
TGTGCCAGTAGGCAGGGGGCGCTTGGGGCCAACGTCCTGACTTTC CASRQGALGANVLTF TRBV6-6 TRBD1 NA TRBJ2-6
TGTGCCTGGAGTGTAGGGACAGGGGAGCAGTTCTTC CAWSVGTGEQFF TRBV30 TRBD1 NA TRBJ2-1
TGTGCCAGTAGTCCCCGCCTCGGGGGGGACACCGGGGAGCTGTTTTTT CASSPRLGGDTGELFF TRBV19 TRBD2 few TRBJ2-2
TGTGCCAGCAACCTAAGAAGTAGCACTGAAGCTTTCTTT CASNLRSSTEAFF TRBV7-2 NA NA TRBJ1-1
TGTGCCAGCAGTGAAAACACCCAACCCAGGGGTAGAGGCTACACCTTC CASSENTQPRGRGYTF TRBV2 NA once TRBJ1-2
TGTGCCAGCAGCTTGGGAACGGGGAATTATCAGCCCCAGCATTTT CASSLGTGNYQPQHF TRBV5-6 NA NA TRBJ1-5
TGTTCCAGCAGCGTCAGAGGGGGGGACGCCAAAAACATTCAGTACTTC CSSSVRGGDAKNIQYF TRBV7-9 NA few TRBJ2-4
TGTGCCTGGAGTGTTGCGAATAATCAGCCCCAGCATTTT CAWSVANNQPQHF TRBV30 NA once TRBJ1-5
TGTGCCAGCAGTCGGACAGGGCTCAGCACAGATACGCAGTATTTT CASSRTGLSTDTQYF TRBV2 TRBD1 once TRBJ2-3
TGTGCCAGCAGTGTTTGGGGACCGGGACTGCTGACCTATGGCTACACCTTC CASSVWGPGLLTYGYTF TRBV2 NA NA TRBJ1-2
TGCGCCAGCAGAGTGGGGACATTCTTTTCTGGGGCCAACGGCCTGACTTTC CASRVGTFFSGANGLTF TRBV5-1 NA few TRBJ2-6